A single sample gave rise to the 14 T cell receptor beta chains below, sequenced in a study of blood T cell repertoires in COVID-19. TCRdb's table, derived via immunoSEQ multiplex PCR, lists solely in-frame clones and lacks some. This table holds some 250,000 clones, 65% to 90% found once. Sequenced sample: PBMCs or T cells enriched from blood (not recorded which). Every receptor here comes from a man younger than 30 who had recovered from COVID-19.

This rearrangement joins TRBV5-1 to TRBJ1-4; 7 bases map to TRBD1. Germline V gene sequence: CDR1 SGHRS, CDR2 YFSETQ. Losses at the gene ends were 6 bases for V and 4 bases for J; bases not matched to a gene: 6. This CDR3 comprises 14 residues. CDR3 residues: CASTSQGNNEKLFF. The CDR3, as DNA: TGCGCCAGCACATCACAGGGGAATAATGAAAAACTGTTTTTT.

The chain uses TRBV29-1 and TRBJ1-1; D may be TRBD1 (6 bases). From germline, CDR1 is SQVTM and CDR2 ANQGSEA. The CDR3 has 13 residues. The V end was cut by 5 bases, the J end by 4 bases, with 14 bases between. CDR3 nucleotide sequence: TGCAGCGTTTCCCGGGACAAGGGCACTGAAGCTTTCTTT. Amino acids: CSVSRDKGTEAFF.

This clone appeared a few times. The rearrangement joins TRBV2 to TRBJ2-2, with 10 bases lining up with TRBD1. Germline values: CDR1 SNHLY, CDR2 FYNNEI. Germline trimming cut 7 bases from V and 3 bases from J; bases unmatched to any gene: 17. The CDR3 has 19 amino acids. The CDR3 reads CASNGGADRGLYDTGELFF. The CDR3 DNA follows: TGTGCCAGCAACGGAGGGGCAGACAGGGGGCTATATGACACCGGGGAGCTGTTTTTT.

This clone turned up a few times. This chain uses TRBV12-3 or TRBV12-4 with TRBJ1-2; possible D gene TRBD1, 5 bases. Trimming pared 5 bases from V and 12 bases from J, leaving 19 bases between. The CDR3 sequence is 13 residues long. CDR3 protein: CASSQLGGGSNTF. CDR3 coding DNA: TGTGCCAGCAGTCAACTGGGGGGTGGGTCTAACACCTTC.

The chain couples TRBV3-1 (or the pseudogene TRBV3-2) to TRBJ2-7, with TRBD2 matching over 10 bases. The length of the CDR3 is 13 residues. J lost 1 base, V lost 7 bases, and 1 base had no gene match. The germline V gene has CDR1 LGHDT and CDR2 YNNKEL (reference sequence). The CDR3 sequence is CASMTSGSYEQYF. For the CDR3, the DNA is TGTGCCAGCATGACTAGCGGGTCCTACGAGCAGTACTTC.

This CDR3 is CASRRTSGGSYEQYF. The CDR3 DNA reads TGTGCCAGCAGACGGACTAGCGGGGGCTCCTACGAGCAGTACTTC. The chain carries TRBV6-5 and TRBJ2-7; 13 nucleotides agree with TRBD2. The CDR3 contains 15 residues. CDR1 is MNHEY, CDR2 SVGAGI, per germline. J gave up 0 bases and V 6 bases, and 2 bases lay outside the gene matches.

The chain is built from TRBV3-1 (or the pseudogene TRBV3-2) and TRBJ1-5; D gene unclear. The V and J ends lost 3 bases and 7 bases respectively, with 10 bases between them. There are 13 residues in the CDR3. Germline V lookup: CDR1 LGHDT, CDR2 YNNKEL (reference sequence). The CDR3 DNA reads as TGTGCCAGCAGCCACGAGGTCGGCCAGCCCCAGCATTTT. This codes for CASSHEVGQPQHF.

The chain links TRBV24-1 to TRBJ2-5, with D possibly matching TRBD2 (5 bases). V was clipped by 2 bases and J by 10 bases, with 13 bases between them. Germline assignment: CDR1 KGHDR and CDR2 SFDVKD. CDR3 length equals 13 residues. The CDR3: CATSDSASRGQYF. DNA of the CDR3: TGTGCCACCAGTGATTCGGCTAGCCGCGGCCAGTACTTC.

V usage is TRBV5-1 and J usage is TRBJ1-1; D unclear. Trimming took off 0 bases at V and 11 bases at J, with 20 bases between the two ends. CDR3 size: 15 residues. Germline V CDR1 and CDR2: SGHRS, YFSETQ. CDR3 DNA: TGCGCCAGCAGCTTGGAAGACTTACTTAGCGGTGGGGCTTTCTTT. Translating it yields CASSLEDLLSGGAFF.

This clone appeared once. V gene TRBV6-5 combines with J gene TRBJ2-1, with 10 bases that match TRBD2. Per germline, CDR1 MNHEY and CDR2 SVGAGI. The V segment lost 5 bases and the J segment 5 bases; nucleotides outside the gene matches: 6. The length of the CDR3 is 15 residues. The chain's CDR3 is CASSKLAGFNNEQFF. CDR3 nucleotides: TGTGCCAGCAGTAAACTAGCGGGGTTTAACAATGAGCAGTTCTTC.

The J gene is TRBJ2-5, the V gene TRBV29-1; 8 positions agree with TRBD2. The CDR3 is 16 amino acids. Trimming cost V 0 bases and J 1 base; bases outside gene matches: 7. Germline CDR1 is SQVTM and CDR2 is ANQGSEA. The CDR3 protein is CSVEDPRGGSQETQYF. CDR3 sequence (DNA): TGCAGCGTTGAAGATCCCCGGGGGGGATCCCAAGAGACCCAGTACTTC.

This clone came up once. The chain is built from TRBV5-4 and TRBJ2-5; D is perhaps TRBD2 (6 bases). CDR1 and CDR2 from the germline V gene are SGHNT and YYREEE (reference sequence). This CDR3 is built from 15 residues. Trimming stripped 1 base from V and 7 bases from J, with 17 bases between. The CDR3 sequence is CASSLSRGTPGTQYF. Here the CDR3 DNA reads TGTGCCAGCAGCTTGAGTCGCGGGACCCCCGGGACCCAGTACTTC.

V and J are TRBV4-2 and TRBJ2-3; 12 bases are a match to TRBD2. The CDR3 runs 15 residues. The V segment lost 4 bases and the J segment 4 bases; nucleotides outside the gene matches: 3. Germline CDR1 and CDR2: LGHNA and YNFKEQ. CDR3 sequence (DNA): TGTGCCAGCAGCCTCCGACTAGCGGGGGCAGATACGCAGTATTTT. This gives the protein CASSLRLAGADTQYF.

The CDR3 here is CASSLGARTGELFF. CDR3 DNA sequence: TGCGCCAGCAGCTTGGGAGCGCGCACCGGGGAGCTGTTTTTT. The chain carries TRBV5-1 and TRBJ2-2; unclear D gene. The CDR3 length is 14 residues. Germline V gene data show CDR1 as SGHRS and CDR2 as YFSETQ. The V and J ends lost 0 bases and 4 bases respectively, with 7 bases between them.